This T cell receptor (beta chain) came from a study of CD4 T cells in relation to SARS-CoV-2 and coronaviruses (dated by TCRdb to about 2021). Regarding the study in general: In the ViraFEST assay, PBMCs were grown with antigen for approximately 10 days, and TCR beta CDR3s were then sequenced to identify antigen-specific clonal expansions. The full convalescent cohort of 12 patients had a median age of around 36 years, ranging from about 20 to 72 years. Of the roughly 12 convalescent patients, 8 were male and 4 were female, and two of the subjects were Hispanic. Using patient-derived lymphoblastoid cell lines, the shared crossreactive spike epitopes were mapped to their HLA restriction. At the level of individual TCR clonotypes, the study measured memory CD4+ T cell crossreactivity between SARS-CoV-2 spike protein and common cold coronavirus spike proteins. The Adaptive Biotechnologies TCR-sequencing kit was used for samples from a few pre-COVID donors and for the naive versus memory experiments, whereas the other data were Illumina-based. Expansion assays from other donors in the study were sequenced with a different, Illumina-based TCR-beta assay.

CEF-cultured naive and memory CD4+ T cell DNA received survey-level immunoSEQ TCR-beta sequencing. The authors' pipeline ran thus. During preprocessing, nonproductive sequences were discarded, as were any CDR3s that did not begin with C, did not end with F or W, or were shorter than 7 amino acids. The MANAFEST web app was used to call antigen-specific clonotypes on the basis of expansion compared with the reference and with other culture wells. To be counted as positive, a clone had to show significant expansion compared with the reference culture, at an FDR below 0.05, in 2 of 3 replicate wells. Positive clones also required significant expansion versus all other tandem wells and an odds ratio above 5. Cultured and uncultured naive and memory CD4+ repertoires were searched for previously identified spike- and CEF-reactive CDR3s. CDR3 homology was quantified as pairwise Levenshtein distance, calculated with the stringdist R package after three terminal residues were trimmed from each end. TCRdb obtained this table from immuneACCESS and retained in-frame rearrangements with V and J assigned. These tables miss some clones; where compared with another copy, unresolved V genes account for less than half of the shortfall, and the remainder is unexplained. V and J calls and clone size are given by that table; D and trimming were obtained from the DNA. The sample table holds 35,000 to 45,000 clones, of which over 75% were seen once. The top ten hold about 1.2% of the sample.

From V the trimming removes 1 base and from J it removes 6 bases, while the gene matches leave 8 bases of the junction unaccounted for. Based on the germline V gene, the CDR1 and CDR2 sequences are SGHTA and FQGNSA. From cysteine to phenylalanine, the CDR3 is 16 amino acids long. Of all the DNA, just the CDR3 is kept, 48 bases in frame from base 1. General conclusions and limits of the study: Crossreactivity analysis was centred on spike protein, so crossreactivity against other viral proteins was not assessed. The study was limited by small numbers of patients and tested TCRs. Memory CD4+ clonotypes crossrecognizing SARS-CoV-2 and at least one common cold coronavirus spike were found in approximately 60% of donors. Significantly weaker SARS-CoV-2-driven expansion was shown by crossreactive clones than by monoreactive clones, consistent with antigenic imprinting. Pre-pandemic and post-infection samples were not both contributed by any donor, so tracing of the source of pre-existing responses was limited. Sequencing naive versus memory cells indicated that the assay picks up memory recall responses, not primary responses primed during culture.

A word on this clone: Its antigen specificity is not known. The record has no base qualities; no much larger clone is one base away.

Naive and memory CD4+ T cells were separated from cryopreserved PBMCs by CD4 enrichment followed by EasySep naive CD4+ T cell enrichment. Sorted naive or memory CD4+ T cells (around 100,000) were cultured 1:1 with T cell-depleted PBMCs and CEF peptides for 9 to 10 days. Each peptide culture condition was generally run in triplicate replicate wells. Ficoll-Paque PLUS gradient centrifugation was used to isolate PBMCs from leukapheresis product or whole blood. PBMCs were either used fresh in the expansion assay or cryopreserved at -140 degrees C. The QIAamp Micro DNA Kit was used to extract genomic DNA from the CD4+ T cells.

The chain is assembled from TRBV7-2 and TRBJ2-2, and 7 junction bases match TRBD2. The receptor comes from an adult with COVID-19. The sample taken for sequencing was naive CD4+ T cells from PBMCs, cultured in vitro. Per the publication, the cell subset or site label means: naive CD4+ T cells isolated by negative enrichment. Read as DNA, the sequence is TGTGCCAGCAGCTTAGATTTCGGACTAGACTCCGGGGAGCTGTTTTTT. Its protein reads: CASSLDFGLDSGELFF.